The rows below give T cell receptor beta chains drawn from one sample of a study of T-cell reconstitution after alpha-beta-depleted transplantation in children. TCRdb analysed the PCR reads with MiXCR anew, one entry per CDR3 protein. The sample includes about 640,000 distinct CDR3 sequences, over 15% of them seen just once. Source: PBMCs from the stem cell graft donor, taken from the stem cell graft. The receptors come from a human donor who donated a stem cell graft to a child with acute myeloid leukemia. Each CDR3 is given with its conserved first and last residue. D genes are given only for firm matches. Only part of the rows carry a size: once, few, many, or a class if the clone is expanded.

V: TRBV7-1
size: -
J: TRBJ1-4
D: TRBD1
DNA: TGTGCCAGCAGCCGGGACAGCCCCCCATCGTATGAAAAACTGTTTTTT
CDR3: CASSRDSPPSYEKLFF

V: TRBV12-3/TRBV12-4
size: -
J: TRBJ1-5
D: TRBD1
DNA: TGTGCCAGCAGTTTTCGAAGAGACAGGGCCGATCAGCCCCAGCATTTT
CDR3: CASSFRRDRADQPQHF

V: TRBV5-1
size: few
J: TRBJ2-3
D: -
DNA: TGCGCCAGCAGCAGACTCGACGGGGGACGGGAGTATTTT
CDR3: CASSRLDGGREYF

V: TRBV20-1
size: -
J: TRBJ1-3
D: TRBD1
DNA: TGCAGTGCTAGGAACGACAGGGCGGCTGGAAACACCATATATTTT
CDR3: CSARNDRAAGNTIYF

V: TRBV4-3
size: few
J: TRBJ1-4
D: TRBD1
DNA: TGCGCCAGCAGCCTGGGACAGGGTTATGAAAAACTGTTTTTT
CDR3: CASSLGQGYEKLFF

V: TRBV11-1
size: -
J: TRBJ2-1
D: TRBD2
DNA: TGTGCCAGCAGCTTAAGACGGACTAGCGGGGGGGCCAAGGAAAATGAGCAGTTCTTC
CDR3: CASSLRRTSGGAKENEQFF

V: TRBV9
size: many
J: TRBJ1-1
D: TRBD1
DNA: TGTGCCAGCAGCCCTACGGACAGGGCCACTGAAGCTTTCTTT
CDR3: CASSPTDRATEAFF

V: TRBV12-3/TRBV12-4
size: -
J: TRBJ2-2
D: -
DNA: TGTGCCAGCAGATTACAGGACACCGGGGAGCTGTTTTTT
CDR3: CASRLQDTGELFF

V: TRBV27
size: -
J: TRBJ2-7
D: TRBD1
DNA: TGTGCCAGCAGTTTCGTCTTGGGGGACAGGGGGCACATGGAGTACTTC
CDR3: CASSFVLGDRGHMEYF

V: TRBV7-2
size: many
J: TRBJ1-1
D: TRBD1
DNA: TGTGCCAGCAGCTCACAGGGGGCGGTCACTGAAGCTTTCTTT
CDR3: CASSSQGAVTEAFF

V: TRBV5-6
size: -
J: TRBJ1-5
D: -
DNA: TGTGCCAGCAGCTTGGCCGGGCAGCTGATCAGGCCCCAGCATTTT
CDR3: CASSLAGQLIRPQHF

V: TRBV7-8
size: many
J: TRBJ2-5
D: TRBD1
DNA: TGTGCCAGCAGCTTAGAGCTAGCTGGGACAGTGGAGACCCAGTACTTC
CDR3: CASSLELAGTVETQYF

V: TRBV29-1
size: many
J: TRBJ2-1
D: -
DNA: TGCAGCGTCCGACAGTCAGGCTCCTACAATGAGCAGTTCTTC
CDR3: CSVRQSGSYNEQFF

V: TRBV20-1
size: few
J: TRBJ2-7
D: TRBD2
DNA: TGCAGTGCTTTGGGACTAGCGGGGACGGGGGAGCAGTACTTC
CDR3: CSALGLAGTGEQYF

V: TRBV6-5
size: many
J: TRBJ2-7
D: TRBD1
DNA: TGTGCCAGCAGTTCTTTCGGGACAGGGGCCTACGAGCAGTACTTC
CDR3: CASSSFGTGAYEQYF

V: TRBV5-1
size: -
J: TRBJ2-5
D: -
DNA: TGCGCCAGCAGCTTACTCGAGGGGCGGCAAGAGACCCAGTACTTC
CDR3: CASSLLEGRQETQYF

V: TRBV7-8
size: -
J: TRBJ2-3
D: TRBD2
DNA: TGTGCCAGCAGCTTAGTGCGGGGGGTGACAGATACGCAGTATTTT
CDR3: CASSLVRGVTDTQYF

V: TRBV9
size: few
J: TRBJ2-4
D: -
DNA: TGTGCCAGCAGCCCACAACTAGCCAAAAACATTCAGTACTTC
CDR3: CASSPQLAKNIQYF

V: TRBV12-3/TRBV12-4
size: -
J: TRBJ2-3
D: TRBD1
DNA: TGTGCCAGGACCCTGGGACAGGCAACAGATACGCAGTATTTT
CDR3: CARTLGQATDTQYF

V: TRBV6-5
size: few
J: TRBJ2-5
D: -
DNA: TGTGCCAGCAGTTACTCGTTAGCAGGCAAGATGACCCAGTACTTC
CDR3: CASSYSLAGKMTQYF

V: TRBV5-1
size: few
J: TRBJ2-3
D: TRBD1
DNA: TGCGCCAGCAGCGAGGGACAGGGGGTTGGCACAGATACGCAGTATTTT
CDR3: CASSEGQGVGTDTQYF

V: TRBV5-1
size: many
J: TRBJ2-5
D: -
DNA: TGCGCCAGCAGCTTGGGGCTTTTTGGACAAGAGACCCAGTACTTC
CDR3: CASSLGLFGQETQYF

V: TRBV7-9
size: -
J: TRBJ2-3
D: -
DNA: TGTGCCAGCATGGGGAGCTCCACAGATACGCAGTATTTT
CDR3: CASMGSSTDTQYF

V: TRBV5-1
size: few
J: TRBJ1-6
D: TRBD1
DNA: TGCGCCAGCAGACCCGGGACAGGGACCTCACCCCTCCACTTT
CDR3: CASRPGTGTSPLHF

V: TRBV20-1
size: many
J: TRBJ2-3
D: -
DNA: TGCAGTGCTAGCTTGGAGGATACGCAGTATTTT
CDR3: CSASLEDTQYF

V: TRBV7-3
size: -
J: TRBJ2-1
D: TRBD2
DNA: TGTGCCAGCAGCTTAAGATCGGGGGGGCCTCGAGAGCAGTTCTTC
CDR3: CASSLRSGGPREQFF

V: TRBV12-3/TRBV12-4
size: few
J: TRBJ2-5
D: TRBD2
DNA: TGTGCCAGCAGTTTTCCGATGGAACGCGGGAGGACCCAGTACTTC
CDR3: CASSFPMERGRTQYF

V: TRBV30
size: -
J: TRBJ2-2
D: TRBD1
DNA: TGTGCCTGCCCGACAGGGCTCTTTAGGAAGGGGGAGCTGTTTTTT
CDR3: CACPTGLFRKGELFF

V: TRBV5-6
size: -
J: TRBJ2-2
D: -
DNA: TGTGCCAGCAGCTTGGAAACAGGGATCGCCGGGGAGCTGTTTTTT
CDR3: CASSLETGIAGELFF

V: TRBV11-2
size: -
J: TRBJ1-5
D: -
DNA: TGTGCCAGCAGCTTACATTGGGAAATCGGTAGCAATCAGCCCCAGCATTTT
CDR3: CASSLHWEIGSNQPQHF

V: TRBV6-1
size: few
J: TRBJ2-1
D: -
DNA: TGTGCCAGCAGTGAAGAAACCCGGCGGCCCCAGGGGTTCTTC
CDR3: CASSEETRRPQGFF